The clone carrying this T cell receptor (beta chain) was seen ten or more times. The data belong to a study of response to subunit inactivated influenza vaccine. Germline CDR1 and CDR2: SGHAT and FQNNGV. With 3 bases clipped from V and 4 bases from J, the junction kept 7 bases outside the gene matches. This CDR3 spans 15 amino acids. TCRdb re-derived calls from the RT-PCR reads in MiXCR, one entry per CDR3 protein. The sample holds around 570,000 distinct CDR3 sequences, about 11% seen once. These data also formed part of another study, on T cells expressing NK-cell markers. From that study: A 5'RACE template switching approach incorporating UMIs was used to make TCR beta cDNA. The study drew TCR beta repertoires from sorted CD3+CD56+NKG2C+, CD3+CD56+NKG2C- and CD3+CD56-NKG2C+ T cells. The sequencing cohort of eight donors included seven HCMV-seropositive individuals and one seronegative individual. The CD3+CD56-NKG2C+ fraction was also led by these clonotypes in a few donors.

The sample was PBMCs from blood, taken on the day of vaccination. The chain combines TRBV11-2 with TRBJ2-3, with TRBD1 matching 7 bases. The TCR originated in a middle-aged man who received an inactivated influenza vaccine. CDR3 region: CASSFDREYADTQYF. In DNA form, the CDR3 reads TGTGCCAGCAGCTTCGACAGGGAGTACGCAGATACGCAGTATTTT.